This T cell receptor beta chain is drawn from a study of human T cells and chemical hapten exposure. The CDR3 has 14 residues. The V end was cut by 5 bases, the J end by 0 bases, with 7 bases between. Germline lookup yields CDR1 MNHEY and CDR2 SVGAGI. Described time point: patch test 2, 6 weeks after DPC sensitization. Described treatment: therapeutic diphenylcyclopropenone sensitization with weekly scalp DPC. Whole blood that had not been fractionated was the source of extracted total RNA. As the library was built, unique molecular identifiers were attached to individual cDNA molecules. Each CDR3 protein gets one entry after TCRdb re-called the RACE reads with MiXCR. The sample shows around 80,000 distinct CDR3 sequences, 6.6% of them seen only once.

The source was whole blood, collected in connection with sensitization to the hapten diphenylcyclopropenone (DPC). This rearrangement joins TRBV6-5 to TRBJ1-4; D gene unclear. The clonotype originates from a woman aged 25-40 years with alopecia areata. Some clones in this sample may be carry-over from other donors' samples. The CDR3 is CASSDRSTNEKLFF. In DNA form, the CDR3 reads TGTGCCAGCAGTGACCGTTCAACTAATGAAAAACTGTTTTTT.